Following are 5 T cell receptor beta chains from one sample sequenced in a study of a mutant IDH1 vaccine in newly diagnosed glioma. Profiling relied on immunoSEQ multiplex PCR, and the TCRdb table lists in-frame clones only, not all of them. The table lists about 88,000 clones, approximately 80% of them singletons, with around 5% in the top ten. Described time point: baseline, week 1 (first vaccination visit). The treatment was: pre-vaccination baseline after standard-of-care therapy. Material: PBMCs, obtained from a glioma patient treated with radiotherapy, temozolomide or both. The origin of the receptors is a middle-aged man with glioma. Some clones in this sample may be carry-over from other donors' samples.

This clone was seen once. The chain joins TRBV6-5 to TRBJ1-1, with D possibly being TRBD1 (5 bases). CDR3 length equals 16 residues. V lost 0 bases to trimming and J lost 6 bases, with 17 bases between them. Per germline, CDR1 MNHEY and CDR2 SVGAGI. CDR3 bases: TGTGCCAGCAGTTACTCGCCGGGGAGGGGACGGGCTGAAGCTTTCTTT. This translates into CASSYSPGRGRAEAFF.

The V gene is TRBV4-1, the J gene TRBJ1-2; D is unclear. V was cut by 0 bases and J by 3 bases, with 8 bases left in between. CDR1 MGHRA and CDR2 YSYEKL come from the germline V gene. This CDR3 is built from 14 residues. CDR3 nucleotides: TGCGCCAGCAGCCAAGAGGGGAATTACTATGGCTACACCTTC. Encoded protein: CASSQEGNYYGYTF.

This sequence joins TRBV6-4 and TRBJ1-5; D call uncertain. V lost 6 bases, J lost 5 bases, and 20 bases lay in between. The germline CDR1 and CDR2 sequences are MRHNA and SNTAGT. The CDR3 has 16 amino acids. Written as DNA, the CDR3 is TGTGCCAGCAGCCTCCCTGGGCCGATGACGCATCAGCCCCAGCATTTT. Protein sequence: CASSLPGPMTHQPQHF.

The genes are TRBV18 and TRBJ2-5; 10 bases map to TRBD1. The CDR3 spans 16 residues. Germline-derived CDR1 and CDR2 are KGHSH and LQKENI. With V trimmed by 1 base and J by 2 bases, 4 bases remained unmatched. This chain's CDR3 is CASSPQGTGVQETQYF. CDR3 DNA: TGTGCCAGCTCACCACAGGGGACAGGGGTACAAGAGACCCAGTACTTC.

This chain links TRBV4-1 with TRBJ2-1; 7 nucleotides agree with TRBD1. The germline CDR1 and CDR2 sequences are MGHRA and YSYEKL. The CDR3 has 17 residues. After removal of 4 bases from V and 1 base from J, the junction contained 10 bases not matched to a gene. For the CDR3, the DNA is TGCGCCAGCAGCCGCCACCCACAGGGGATTTCCTACAATGAGCAGTTCTTC. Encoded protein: CASSRHPQGISYNEQFF.